This T cell receptor beta chain emerged from a study of graft-versus-host responses after intestinal transplantation. The CDR3 length is 15 residues. Germline V gene data show CDR1 as MNHEY and CDR2 as SMNVEV (reference sequence). The V gene lost 5 bases and the J gene lost 2 bases, with 13 bases spanning the gap. Produced via immunoSEQ multiplex PCR; TCRdb's table is partial and in-frame only. There are 95,000 to 100,000 clones in the sample; roughly 83% occur only once, and 1.4% to 1.5% lies in the top ten. The input for sequencing was PBMCs, taken 255 days after intestinal transplant. The sequence was obtained from a human patient who received an intestinal transplant, so some T cells may come from the graft donor. The rearrangement links TRBV27 to TRBJ1-5; D not certain. The CDR3 loop reads CASSPWEGGNQPQHF. CDR3 coding DNA: TGTGCCAGCAGTCCCTGGGAAGGAGGCAATCAGCCCCAGCATTTT.